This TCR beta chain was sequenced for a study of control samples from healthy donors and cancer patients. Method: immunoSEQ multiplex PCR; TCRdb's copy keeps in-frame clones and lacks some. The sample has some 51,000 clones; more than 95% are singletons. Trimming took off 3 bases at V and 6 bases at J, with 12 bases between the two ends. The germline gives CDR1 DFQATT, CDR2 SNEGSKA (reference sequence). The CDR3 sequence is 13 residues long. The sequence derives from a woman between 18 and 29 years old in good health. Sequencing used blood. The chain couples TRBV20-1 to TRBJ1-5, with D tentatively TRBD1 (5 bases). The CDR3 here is CSASRGLGQPQHF. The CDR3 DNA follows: TGCAGTGCTAGTAGGGGTCTGGGTCAGCCCCAGCATTTT.